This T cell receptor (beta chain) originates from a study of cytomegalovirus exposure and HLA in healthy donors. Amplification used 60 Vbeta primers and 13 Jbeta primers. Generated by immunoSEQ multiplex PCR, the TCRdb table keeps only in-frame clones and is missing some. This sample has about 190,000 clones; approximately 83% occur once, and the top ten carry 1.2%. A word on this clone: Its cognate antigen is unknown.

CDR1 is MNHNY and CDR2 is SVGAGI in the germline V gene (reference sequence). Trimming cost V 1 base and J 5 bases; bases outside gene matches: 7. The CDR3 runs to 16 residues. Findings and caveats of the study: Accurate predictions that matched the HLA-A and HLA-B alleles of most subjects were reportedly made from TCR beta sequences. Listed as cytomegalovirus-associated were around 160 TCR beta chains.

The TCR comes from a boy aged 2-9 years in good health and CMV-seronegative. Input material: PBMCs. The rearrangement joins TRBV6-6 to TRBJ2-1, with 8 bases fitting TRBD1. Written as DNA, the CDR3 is TGTGCCAGCAGTTACTTACCGGGACAGGCTGACAATGAGCAGTTCTTC. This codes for CASSYLPGQADNEQFF.